One sample yielded the 6 T cell receptor beta chains listed below, sequenced in a study of blood T cell repertoires in COVID-19. Some clones are missing from TCRdb's copy, which holds only in-frame ones; the method was immunoSEQ multiplex PCR. The sample contains about 69,000 clones, 75% to 80% of which appear only once. Sequenced input: peripheral blood. All receptors come from a human donor in a cohort sampled during active COVID-19.

The V call is TRBV19, the J call TRBJ2-6; possible D gene TRBD1, 6 bases. Germline assignment: CDR1 LNHDA and CDR2 SQIVND (reference sequence). V lost 9 bases and J 0 bases, leaving 6 bases between the germline ends. CDR3 length: 13 amino acids. The CDR3 spells CASRGSGANVLTF. The CDR3 DNA sequence: TGTGCCAGCAGGGGCTCTGGGGCCAACGTCCTGACTTTC.

V and J are TRBV2 and TRBJ1-4; no definite D call. In germline, CDR1 is SNHLY, CDR2 FYNNEI. The CDR3 consists of 15 residues. Trimming removed 4 bases from V and 4 bases from J, with 13 bases in between. The CDR3 DNA reads TGTGCCAGCAGTGCGGCACGGGTGGATAATGAAAAACTGTTTTTT. This translates into CASSAARVDNEKLFF.

The chain employs TRBV10-1 and TRBJ2-5; tentatively, D is TRBD2 (6 bases). Germline CDR1 WNHNN, CDR2 SYGVQD (reference sequence). The CDR3 extends over 13 amino acids. The V gene lost 4 bases and the J gene lost 2 bases, with 8 bases spanning the gap. CDR3 amino acids: CASSAGLQETQYF. The CDR3 region has the DNA TGCGCCAGCAGTGCGGGACTTCAAGAGACCCAGTACTTC.

This clone was seen a handful of times. The CDR3 region is CASSTGTSVSSYEQYF. CDR3 DNA sequence: TGTGCCAGCAGTACTGGGACTAGCGTAAGCTCCTACGAGCAGTACTTC. V is TRBV2 and J is TRBJ2-7; 10 bases match TRBD2. Germline CDR1 and CDR2: SNHLY and FYNNEI. J was trimmed by 0 bases and V by 5 bases; bases with no gene match: 7. The CDR3 has 16 residues.

This rearrangement joins TRBV11-2 to TRBJ2-5; 9 bases fit TRBD2. Per germline, CDR1 SGHAT and CDR2 FQNNGV. The CDR3 loop spans 14 amino acids. The V segment lost 1 base and the J segment 5 bases; nucleotides outside the gene matches: 2. CDR3 sequence reads: CASSLVSGGETQYF. The CDR3 DNA sequence: TGTGCCAGCAGCTTAGTAAGCGGGGGGGAGACCCAGTACTTC. Full variable domain (outside the CDR3, taken from reference TRBV11-2 and TRBJ2-5): EAGVAQSPRYKIIEKRQSVAFWCNPISGHATLYWYQQILGQGPKLLIQFQNNGVVDDSQLPKDRFSAERLKGVDSTLKIQPAKLEDSAVYLCASSLVSGGETQYFGPGTRLLVL.

The chain couples TRBV10-3 to TRBJ1-5; 10 bases fit TRBD1. The length of the CDR3 is 15 residues. Germline V gives CDR1 ENHRY, CDR2 SYGVKD. Unmatched junction bases numbered 3, after V lost 5 bases and J lost 2 bases. Here the CDR3 DNA reads TGTGCCATCAGTCAAGGGACAGGGGGCAATCAGCCCCAGCATTTT. This codes for CAISQGTGGNQPQHF.